These 13 T cell receptor beta chains originate from one sample sequenced in a study of T-cell memory formation after mild COVID-19. Via MiXCR, TCRdb re-called the 5' RACE reads, giving one row per CDR3 protein. Of more than 120,000 distinct CDR3 sequences listed, around 21% are singletons. Source material: PBMCs or a T cell subset sorted from them (not recorded which). These receptors all stem from an adult woman who had mild COVID-19 (a few samples of this study predate the infection). Cell type and time point are not known.

This clonotype appeared a few times. This chain uses TRBV5-1 with TRBJ2-3, with D tentatively TRBD1 or TRBD2 (5 bases each). Trimming took 1 base from V and 2 from J, leaving 11 bases between them. Germline V lookup: CDR1 SGHRS, CDR2 YFSETQ. The CDR3 sequence is 15 residues long. The DNA of the CDR3 is TGCGCCAGCAGCTTGTGGGACGGGGACACAGATACGCAGTATTTT. Translating gives CASSLWDGDTDTQYF. The full variable domain, with the rest looked up from reference TRBV5-1 and TRBJ2-3, is KAGVTQTPRYLIKTRGQQVTLSCSPISGHRSVSWYQQTPGQGLQFLFEYFSETQRNKGNFPGRFSGRQFSNSRSEMNVSTLELGDSALYLCASSLWDGDTDTQYFGPGTRLTVL.

This clonotype has a handful of counts. This chain connects TRBV11-3 to TRBJ2-3; D may be TRBD1 (6 bases). The V and J ends lost 4 bases and 6 bases respectively, with 8 bases between them. The CDR3 is 12 residues long. In germline, CDR1 is SGHNT, CDR2 YENEEA. The CDR3 loop is CASSSQGDTQYF. Written as DNA, the CDR3 is TGTGCCAGCAGCTCCCAGGGGGATACGCAGTATTTT.

This chain uses TRBV27 with TRBJ1-5; D unresolved. The CDR3 is 15 residues long. The V and J ends lost 5 bases and 0 bases respectively, with 11 bases between them. Per the germline V gene, CDR1 is MNHEY and CDR2 is SMNVEV (reference sequence). The CDR3 DNA follows: TGTGCCAGCAGTCCAGGACCTTTTAGCAATCAGCCCCAGCATTTT. This sequence encodes CASSPGPFSNQPQHF.

A few counts support this clonotype. This sequence joins TRBV28 and TRBJ2-6; no clear D gene. The CDR3 has 17 amino acids. From germline, CDR1 is MDHEN and CDR2 SYDVKM. V was trimmed by 6 bases and J by 4 bases, leaving 19 bases between them. The CDR3 DNA sequence: TGTGCCAGCAGCACCGACTTCATGATCTGGGGGGCCAACGTCCTGACTTTC. Translated: CASSTDFMIWGANVLTF.

The table lists this clonotype with many counts. V is TRBV30 and J is TRBJ2-3, with D perhaps assigned TRBD1 or TRBD2 (6 bases each). The CDR3 is 15 residues long. Trimming took 3 bases from V and 1 from J, leaving 14 bases between them. Germline values: CDR1 GTSNPN, CDR2 SVGIG (reference sequence). The CDR3 region has the DNA TGTGCCTGGAGCGCCGGGGGCGGGGGCACAGATACGCAGTATTTT. Amino acids: CAWSAGGGGTDTQYF. Full variable domain (remainder filled in from reference TRBV30 and TRBJ2-3): SQTIHQWPATLVQPVGSPLSLECTVEGTSNPNLYWYRQAAGRGLQLLFYSVGIGQISSEVPQNLSASRPQDRQFILSSKKLLLSDSGFYLCAWSAGGGGTDTQYFGPGTRLTVL.

The chain recombines TRBV3-1 with TRBJ1-2; TRBD1 might be the D (6 bases). V lost 0 bases and J 8 bases, leaving 25 bases between the germline ends. Germline CDR1 is LGHDT and CDR2 is YNNKEL (reference sequence). This CDR3 is built from 18 residues. CDR3 region: CASSQDGQGPDLARGYTF. The DNA for the CDR3 is TGTGCCAGCAGCCAAGATGGGCAGGGGCCCGACCTCGCTAGAGGCTACACCTTC.

This clonotype was detected many times. This chain links TRBV12-3 or TRBV12-4 with TRBJ2-2; no definite D call. This CDR3 comprises 13 residues. Trimming left V 3 bases short and J 0 bases short, with 2 bases between. The CDR3 DNA sequence: TGTGCCAGCAGTTTTACGAACACCGGGGAGCTGTTTTTT. Translating it yields CASSFTNTGELFF.

The rearrangement joins TRBV5-6 to TRBJ1-5; 8 nucleotides line up with TRBD1. Trimming at V came to 4 bases and at J to 5 bases, leaving 11 bases not matched to a gene. The CDR3 has 16 residues. The germline V gene has CDR1 SGHDT and CDR2 YYEEEE. This chain's CDR3 is CASSRQDRVGYQPQHF. CDR3 sequence (DNA): TGTGCCAGCAGCCGCCAGGACAGGGTCGGGTATCAGCCCCAGCATTTT.

This clonotype occurred a few times. The chain combines TRBV18 with TRBJ1-1; tentatively, D is TRBD1 (6 bases). Germline V lookup: CDR1 KGHSH, CDR2 LQKENI. The CDR3 consists of 15 residues. Trimming pared 0 bases from V and 7 bases from J, leaving 15 bases between. The CDR3 DNA is TGTGCCAGCTCACCACCGGAGTTACAGGGTAATGAAGCTTTCTTT. Its translation: CASSPPELQGNEAFF.

This clonotype turned up a few times. The chain has TRBV24-1 and TRBJ2-1; 12 nucleotides line up with TRBD2. CDR3 length: 17 amino acids. The germline V gene encodes CDR1 KGHDR and CDR2 SFDVKD. J gave up 6 bases and V 3 bases, and 8 bases lay outside the gene matches. The CDR3 bases are TGTGCCACCAGTGATAGGGCTAGCGGGAGGGGTGGCAATGAGCAGTTCTTC. The encoded protein is CATSDRASGRGGNEQFF.

The rearrangement uses TRBV7-2 and TRBJ1-2; D uncertain. Germline CDR1 SGHTA, CDR2 FQGNSA. The CDR3 has 14 residues. V lost 2 bases and J 4 bases, leaving 11 bases between the germline ends. Here the CDR3 DNA reads TGTGCCAGCAGCTTAATGGGATGGACCTATGGCTACACCTTC. It is translated as CASSLMGWTYGYTF.

This clonotype was seen more than once but under ten times. The chain has TRBV7-9 and TRBJ2-5; TRBD2 might be the D (5 bases). Germline CDR1 is SEHNR and CDR2 is FQNEAQ (reference sequence). The CDR3 covers 16 residues. V lost 5 bases to trimming and J lost 3 bases, with 19 bases between them. The CDR3 reads CASSHGETGVKETQYF. In DNA, the CDR3 is TGTGCCAGCAGCCACGGCGAGACCGGGGTAAAAGAGACCCAGTACTTC.

The chain uses TRBV9 and TRBJ2-3; TRBD1 is a possible D gene (5 bases). From germline, CDR1 is SGDLS and CDR2 YYNGEE. V lost 0 bases and J lost 1, with 9 bases in between. The CDR3 contains 15 residues. The CDR3 protein is CASSVGGAGTDTQYF. The CDR3 DNA is TGTGCCAGCAGCGTAGGGGGCGCCGGCACAGATACGCAGTATTTT.